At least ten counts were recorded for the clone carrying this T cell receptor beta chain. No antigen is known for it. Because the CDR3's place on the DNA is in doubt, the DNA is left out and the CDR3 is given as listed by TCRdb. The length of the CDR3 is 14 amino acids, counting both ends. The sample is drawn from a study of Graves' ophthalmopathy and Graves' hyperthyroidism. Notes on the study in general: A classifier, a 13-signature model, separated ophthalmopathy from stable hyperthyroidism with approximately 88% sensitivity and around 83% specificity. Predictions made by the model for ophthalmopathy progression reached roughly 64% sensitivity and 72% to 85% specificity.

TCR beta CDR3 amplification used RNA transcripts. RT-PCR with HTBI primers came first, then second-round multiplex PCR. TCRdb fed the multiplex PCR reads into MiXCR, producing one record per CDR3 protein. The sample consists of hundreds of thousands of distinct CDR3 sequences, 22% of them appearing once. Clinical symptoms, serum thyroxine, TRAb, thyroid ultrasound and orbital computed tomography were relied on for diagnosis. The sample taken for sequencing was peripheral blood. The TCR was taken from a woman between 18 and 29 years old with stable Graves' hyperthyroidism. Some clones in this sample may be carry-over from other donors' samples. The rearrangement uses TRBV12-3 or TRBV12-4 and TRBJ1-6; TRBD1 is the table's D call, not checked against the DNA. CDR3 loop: CASSSSAGGSPLHF.